This T cell receptor beta chain was obtained from a study of blood T cell repertoires in COVID-19. The overall study: From the United States, Italy and Spain came samples of acute and convalescent COVID-19.

The CDR3 has 13 amino acids. V was pared by 6 bases and J by 7 bases, with 16 bases between. Germline V gene data show CDR1 as MNHEY and CDR2 as SVGAGI. Profiled with immunoSEQ multiplex PCR; TCRdb holds only in-frame clones, not every one. Here the sample spans about 150,000 clones, around four fifths being singletons. The TCR was taken from a woman over 75 with COVID-19, enrolled during active disease. Source material: peripheral blood. This chain uses TRBV6-5 with TRBJ2-7; D might be TRBD1 (5 bases). The CDR3 nucleotides read TGTGCCAGCAGGGCGCAGGGTGTGTGGGAGCAGTACTTC. It is translated as CASRAQGVWEQYF.